This T cell receptor beta chain appears in the sequencing data of a study of control samples from healthy donors and cancer patients. The V gene lost 2 bases and the J gene lost 2 bases, with 19 bases spanning the gap. Germline CDR1 is MDHEN and CDR2 is SYDVKM. The CDR3 loop spans 17 amino acids. The table came from immunoSEQ multiplex PCR; TCRdb's copy has only in-frame clones and leaves some out. This sample carries some 87,000 clones, around 80% of them seen once, and the ten largest clones take 11%. This chain uses TRBV28 with TRBJ2-7, with D possibly being TRBD2 (6 bases). Sequenced sample: PBMCs. The TCR originated in a man between 60 and 75 years old with head and neck cancer. CDR3 nucleotide sequence: TGTGCCAGCAGTTTAATGGGGGGTGCCACTCTTACCTACGAGCAGTACTTC. This encodes CASSLMGGATLTYEQYF.